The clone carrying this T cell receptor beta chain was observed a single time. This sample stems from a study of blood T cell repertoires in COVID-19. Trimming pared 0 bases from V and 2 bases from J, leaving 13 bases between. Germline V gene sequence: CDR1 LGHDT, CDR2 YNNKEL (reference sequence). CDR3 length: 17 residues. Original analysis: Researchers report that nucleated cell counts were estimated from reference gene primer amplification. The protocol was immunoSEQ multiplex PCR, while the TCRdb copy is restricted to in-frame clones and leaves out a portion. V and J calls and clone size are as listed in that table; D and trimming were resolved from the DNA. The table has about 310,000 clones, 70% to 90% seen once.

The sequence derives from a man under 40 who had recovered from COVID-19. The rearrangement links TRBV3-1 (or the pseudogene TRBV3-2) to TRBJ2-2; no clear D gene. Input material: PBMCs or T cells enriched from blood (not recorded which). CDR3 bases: TGTGCCAGCAGCCAAGAATTTGCCGGGTTTAACACCGGGGAGCTGTTTTTT. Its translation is CASSQEFAGFNTGELFF.